The sequence of this T cell receptor beta chain was determined in a study of vaccination effects on CD4 cells after COVID-19. In regard to this clone: What it binds is not known.

CDR1 MNHEY and CDR2 SVGEGT come from the germline V gene. The V gene end was trimmed by 6 bases and the J gene end by 0 bases; junction bases not matched to a gene: 10. The CDR3 extends over 18 amino acids. Study conclusions and caveats: The study enrolled few convalescent patients and sampled no early post-infection timepoints.

Clones were sequenced by immunoSEQ multiplex PCR, and TCRdb holds only the in-frame ones, with some missing. Of fewer than 35,000 clones in the sample, approximately 70% were seen once. Investigators separated out CD4+ T cells once less than 11 days of culture had passed. Having tested negative for nucleocapsid antibodies, the vaccine recipients showed no prior SARS-CoV-2 infection. IL-2 medium took the place of half the medium on both days 3 and 7. The sample consisted of CD4+ T cells from PBMCs cultured without peptide, taken before COVID-19 vaccination. The TCR originated in a human donor who received a COVID-19 vaccine. The J gene is TRBJ2-6, the V gene TRBV6-2 or TRBV6-3; 8 bases line up with TRBD1. The CDR3 sequence is CASSSRQGIPSGANVLTF. In DNA form, the CDR3 reads TGTGCCAGCAGCTCCAGACAGGGGATTCCCTCTGGGGCCAACGTCCTGACTTTC.